What follows are 5 T cell receptor beta chains derived from one specimen sequenced in a study of T cells expressing NK-cell markers. TCRdb reprocessed the 5' RACE reads and reports one entry per CDR3 protein, with no DNA. This sample lists 300,000 to 500,000 distinct CDR3 sequences; its ten largest clones have roughly 10%. Sequences were obtained from blood T cells: a sorted CD56 or NKG2C T cell subset, CD4+ or CD8+ T cells, or bulk PBMC T cells (not recorded which). The receptors here all came from a woman in her 50s in good health.

The V call is TRBV21-1, the J call TRBJ1-1; TCRdb's D call, TRBD1, is unchecked because there is no DNA. TRBV21-1 is described as a pseudogene. The CDR3 runs 14 residues. The CDR3 spells CASRRDKGWTEAFF.

The V call is TRBV5-1, the J call TRBJ2-5; the TRBD2 assignment by TCRdb is unverifiable without DNA. Germline CDR1 and CDR2: SGHRS and YFSETQ. The CDR3 is 16 amino acids. The CDR3 here is CASIPGWGRAGETQYF.

The V and J genes are TRBV5-1 and TRBJ2-2; as DNA is missing, the TRBD1 call by TCRdb cannot be tested. This CDR3 region has 20 residues. Per the germline V gene, CDR1 is SGHRS and CDR2 is YFSETQ. Here the CDR3 reads CASSPGFPTGGVGDTGELFF. Supplemented by reference TRBV5-1 and TRBJ2-2, the full variable domain reads KAGVTQTPRYLIKTRGQQVTLSCSPISGHRSVSWYQQTPGQGLQFLFEYFSETQRNKGNFPGRFSGRQFSNSRSEMNVSTLELGDSALYLCASSPGFPTGGVGDTGELFFGEGSRLTVL.

The chain is built from TRBV7-2 and TRBJ2-5; TCRdb indicates TRBD1, and absent DNA this call remains unverified. The CDR3 is made up of 15 amino acids. Germline-derived CDR1 and CDR2 are SGHTA and FQGNSA. CDR3 loop: CASSSQRTGQETQYF.

The rearrangement uses TRBV20-1 and TRBJ2-1; absent DNA, TCRdb's TRBD2 call cannot be checked. The germline gives CDR1 DFQATT, CDR2 SNEGSKA (reference sequence). This CDR3 region has 15 residues. The CDR3 reads CSATGTSGSPNEQFF.